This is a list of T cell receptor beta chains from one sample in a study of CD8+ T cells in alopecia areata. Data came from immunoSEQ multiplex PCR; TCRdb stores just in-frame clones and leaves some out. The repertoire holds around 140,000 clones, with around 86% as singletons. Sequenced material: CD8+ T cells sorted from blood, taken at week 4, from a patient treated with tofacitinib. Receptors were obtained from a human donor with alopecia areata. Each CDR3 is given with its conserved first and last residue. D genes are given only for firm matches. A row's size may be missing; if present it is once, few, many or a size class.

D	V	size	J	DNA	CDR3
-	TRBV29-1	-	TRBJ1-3	TGCAGCGTTGAAGAAGGCAGCAGGGCTTTGGGAAACACCATATATTTT	CSVEEGSRALGNTIYF
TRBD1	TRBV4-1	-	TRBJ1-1	TGCGCCAGCAGCCAAGGTGCAGGGGGAAACACTGAAGCTTTCTTT	CASSQGAGGNTEAFF
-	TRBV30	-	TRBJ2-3	TGTGCCTGGAAGGGTTACCCCAGCGTAGATACGCAGTATTTT	CAWKGYPSVDTQYF
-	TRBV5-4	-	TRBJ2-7	TGTGCCGTCCTTTATTCCCCCTCCTACGAGCAGTACTTC	CAVLYSPSYEQYF
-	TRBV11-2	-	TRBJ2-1	TGTGCCAGCAGCGAACAGGCGATACCCCCTAATGAGCAGTTCTTC	CASSEQAIPPNEQFF
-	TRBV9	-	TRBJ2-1	TGTGCCAGCAGCGCCGACAGCTTCTCCTACAATGAGCAGTTCTTC	CASSADSFSYNEQFF
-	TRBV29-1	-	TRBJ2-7	TGCAGCGTTGAAAGGTCGGGAAACGGGAAGTGGGAGCAGTACTTC	CSVERSGNGKWEQYF
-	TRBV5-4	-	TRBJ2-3	TGTGCCAGCAGCTCATCGGGAGTTAGCACAGATACGCAGTATTTT	CASSSSGVSTDTQYF
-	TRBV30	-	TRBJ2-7	TGTGCCTGGAGGGGGCTCAACGAGCAGTACTTC	CAWRGLNEQYF
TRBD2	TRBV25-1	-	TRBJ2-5	TGTGCCAGCAGTGAATTCCAGGCCCCTAGCGGTCAGTACTTC	CASSEFQAPSGQYF
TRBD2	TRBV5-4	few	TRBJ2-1	TGTGCCAGCAGCCCTAGCGGGGGGCCTTACAATGAGCAGTTCTTC	CASSPSGGPYNEQFF
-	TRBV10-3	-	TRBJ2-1	TGTGCCATCAGTGACCCTACAGGGAAATACAATGAGCAGTTCTTC	CAISDPTGKYNEQFF
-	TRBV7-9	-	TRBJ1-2	TGTGCCAGCACAAGGGATACTGGCTATGGCTACACCTTC	CASTRDTGYGYTF
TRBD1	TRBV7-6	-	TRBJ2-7	TGTGCCAGCACCACGGGACAGGGGGCGTTAGAGCAGTACTTC	CASTTGQGALEQYF
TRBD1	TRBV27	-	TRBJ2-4	TGTGCCAGCAGTCCCTGGACAGGACGCAGTTGGGTAGGAAACATTCAGTACTTC	CASSPWTGRSWVGNIQYF
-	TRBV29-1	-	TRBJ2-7	TGCAGCGTATACCTAGCCCACTACGAGCAGTACTTC	CSVYLAHYEQYF
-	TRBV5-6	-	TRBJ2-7	TGTGCCAGCAGCTCTACAGGGTACGAGCAGTACTTC	CASSSTGYEQYF
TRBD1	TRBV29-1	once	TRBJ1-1	TGCAGCGTTGTAGGGACAGTCATGAACACTGAAGCTTTCTTT	CSVVGTVMNTEAFF
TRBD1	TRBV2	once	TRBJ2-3	TGTGCCAGCAGCTACAGGGGGTTTACGGCAGATACGCAGTATTTT	CASSYRGFTADTQYF
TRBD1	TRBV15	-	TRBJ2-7	TGTGCCACCAGCAGATCAAGGACAGGGCCCAACGAGCAGTACTTC	CATSRSRTGPNEQYF
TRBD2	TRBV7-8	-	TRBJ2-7	TGTGCCAGCAGCATGGGACTAGCGTACGAGCAGTACTTC	CASSMGLAYEQYF
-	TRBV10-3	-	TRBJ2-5	TGTGCCGTCGGACAGCCTCAAGAGACCCAGTACTTC	CAVGQPQETQYF
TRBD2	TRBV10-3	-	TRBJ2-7	TGTGCCATCAGTGAGTCGCGGGCTAGCGGGAACAACGAGCAGTACTTC	CAISESRASGNNEQYF
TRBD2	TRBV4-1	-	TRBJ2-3	TGCGCCAGCAGCCAAGATTGGCCTAGCGGGAGCGCAGATACGCAGTATTTT	CASSQDWPSGSADTQYF
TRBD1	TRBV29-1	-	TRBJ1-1	TGCAGCGTTGAAGGGAGAACCGGGACAGGGGACACTGAAGCTTTCTTT	CSVEGRTGTGDTEAFF
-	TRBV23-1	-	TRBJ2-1	TGCGCCAGCAGTCAATCGGGCGGTTACAATGAGCAGTTCTTC	CASSQSGGYNEQFF
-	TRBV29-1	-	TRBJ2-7	TGCAGCGTTGAAGAGGGTGGGGTTCGCGAGCAGTACTTC	CSVEEGGVREQYF
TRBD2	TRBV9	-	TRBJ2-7	TGTGCCAGCAGCGGGCGGGAGGCCTACGAGCAGTACTTC	CASSGREAYEQYF
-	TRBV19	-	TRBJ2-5	TGTGCCAGTAGTGACGGTAACTTCCAAGAGACCCAGTACTTC	CASSDGNFQETQYF
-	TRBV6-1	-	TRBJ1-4	TGTGCCAGCAGCGATAATGGGGGGTATGGTGAAAAACTGTTTTTT	CASSDNGGYGEKLFF
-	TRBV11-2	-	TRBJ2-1	TGTGCCAGCAGCCCTTTCCCCAGGGCCGAGCAGTTCTTC	CASSPFPRAEQFF
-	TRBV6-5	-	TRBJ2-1	TGTGCCAGCAGCTTACTAGCCAAAAATGAGCAGTTCTTC	CASSLLAKNEQFF
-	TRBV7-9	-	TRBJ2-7	TGTGCCAGCAGCTCCAGTGGGGACTACGAGCAGTACTTC	CASSSSGDYEQYF
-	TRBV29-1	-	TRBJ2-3	TGCAGCGTTGAGAGGGTCACACGGGGGTTTGATACGCAGTATTTT	CSVERVTRGFDTQYF
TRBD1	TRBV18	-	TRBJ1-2	TGTGCCAGCTCACCACCAACCGGGACAGGAGACTATGGCTACACCTTC	CASSPPTGTGDYGYTF